This entry lists 10 T cell receptor beta chains sequenced from one sample in a study of cytomegalovirus exposure and HLA in healthy donors. The study ran its PCR with 60 Vbeta and 13 Jbeta primers. TCRdb's table, derived via immunoSEQ multiplex PCR, lists solely in-frame clones and lacks some. Of about 180,000 clones in the sample, approximately 80% were seen once. The sequenced material came from PBMCs. The receptors shown here come from a woman in her fifties or sixties in good health and CMV-seronegative.

The chain has TRBV30 and TRBJ2-1, with D maybe TRBD2 (6 bases). The CDR3 consists of 14 residues. From germline, CDR1 is GTSNPN and CDR2 SVGIG (reference sequence). The V end lost 0 bases, the J end lost 7 bases, and 13 bases lay between the germline ends. Here the CDR3 reads CAWSVGLPPNEQFF. The CDR3, as DNA: TGTGCCTGGAGTGTGGGACTCCCTCCGAATGAGCAGTTCTTC.

The chain has TRBV20-1 and TRBJ2-3; D remains ambiguous. Germline lookup yields CDR1 DFQATT and CDR2 SNEGSKA (reference sequence). Trimming removed 7 bases from V and 3 bases from J, with 8 bases in between. CDR3 length equals 11 residues. The CDR3 reads CSVARTDTQYF. Written as DNA, the CDR3 is TGCAGTGTCGCCAGGACAGATACGCAGTATTTT.

This clone was detected only a few times. This chain links TRBV29-1 with TRBJ1-4, with D hard to call. The CDR3 loop spans 14 amino acids. The germline V gene encodes CDR1 SQVTM and CDR2 ANQGSEA. Trimming left V 4 bases short and J 5 bases short, with 14 bases between. This chain's CDR3 is CSVALERSNEKLFF. The CDR3 DNA sequence: TGCAGCGTTGCGTTGGAGAGATCGAATGAAAAACTGTTTTTT.

CDR3 DNA sequence: TGTGCCAGCAGAGGGACAGGGGACTACGAGCAGTACTTC. The encoded protein is CASRGTGDYEQYF. This chain links TRBV27 with TRBJ2-7; 10 bases map to TRBD1. The germline CDR1 and CDR2 sequences are MNHEY and SMNVEV (reference sequence). The CDR3 is 13 residues long. V lost 6 bases, J lost 3 bases, and 2 bases stayed unmatched.

This rearrangement joins TRBV19 to TRBJ2-7; 8 positions match TRBD1. Germline CDR1 reads LNHDA; CDR2 reads SQIVND (reference sequence). CDR3 length: 15 residues. J gave up 4 bases and V 3 bases, and 8 bases lay outside the gene matches. The CDR3 protein is CASSMGTGGIYEQYF. DNA for the CDR3: TGTGCCAGTAGTATGGGCACAGGGGGAATATACGAGCAGTACTTC. The whole variable domain, remainder taken from reference TRBV19 and TRBJ2-7, is DGGITQSPKYLFRKEGQNVTLSCEQNLNHDAMYWYRQDPGQGLRLIYYSQIVNDFQKGDIAEGYSVSREKKESFPLTVTSAQKNPTAFYLCASSMGTGGIYEQYFGPGTRLTVT.

This chain links TRBV10-3 with TRBJ2-5, with D possibly being TRBD2 (7 bases). Per the germline V gene, CDR1 is ENHRY and CDR2 is SYGVKD. The CDR3 spans 15 residues. The V end was cut by 3 bases, the J end by 5 bases, with 16 bases between. The CDR3 loop is CAISEVGGPGETQYF. CDR3 nucleotides: TGTGCCATCAGTGAAGTGGGGGGGCCGGGGGAGACCCAGTACTTC.

The CDR3 region has the DNA TGTGCCAGCAGTTACTCCGACAGCTACGAGCAGTACTTC. Translated: CASSYSDSYEQYF. This chain joins TRBV6-6 and TRBJ2-7, with D possibly matching TRBD1 (5 bases). Per germline, CDR1 MNHNY and CDR2 SVGAGI (reference sequence). V dropped 0 bases and J dropped 3 bases, with 6 bases sitting between them. The length of the CDR3 is 13 residues.

The chain employs TRBV5-1 and TRBJ2-7, with a tentative D call TRBD1 (5 bases). V lost 5 bases, J lost 1 base, and 16 bases lay in between. The germline V gene has CDR1 SGHRS and CDR2 YFSETQ. This CDR3 has 15 amino acids. The CDR3 protein is CASSRTTVRSYEQYF. The CDR3 DNA sequence: TGCGCCAGCAGTCGCACGACAGTACGATCCTACGAGCAGTACTTC.

The rearrangement uses TRBV13 and TRBJ2-3, with D perhaps matching TRBD1 (6 bases). Trimming stripped 5 bases from V and 6 bases from J, with 18 bases between. CDR3 size: 15 residues. Germline V gene data show CDR1 as PRHDT and CDR2 as FYEKMQ (reference sequence). CDR3: CASSHSQGSYDTQYF. The CDR3 DNA follows: TGTGCCAGCAGCCATTCACAGGGCTCATACGATACGCAGTATTTT. Using reference TRBV13 and TRBJ2-3 for the parts outside the CDR3, the full variable domain is AAGVIQSPRHLIKEKRETATLKCYPIPRHDTVYWYQQGPGQDPQFLISFYEKMQSDKGSIPDRFSAQQFSDYHSELNMSSLELGDSALYFCASSHSQGSYDTQYFGPGTRLTVL.

The chain joins TRBV28 to TRBJ2-3, with D perhaps TRBD2 (6 bases). The CDR3 spans 16 residues. CDR1 is MDHEN, CDR2 SYDVKM, per germline. V gave up 8 bases and J gave up 2 bases, with 20 bases separating them. The CDR3 here is CASVPPGAASTDTQYF. The CDR3 bases are TGTGCCAGCGTCCCACCGGGAGCGGCCTCCACAGATACGCAGTATTTT.